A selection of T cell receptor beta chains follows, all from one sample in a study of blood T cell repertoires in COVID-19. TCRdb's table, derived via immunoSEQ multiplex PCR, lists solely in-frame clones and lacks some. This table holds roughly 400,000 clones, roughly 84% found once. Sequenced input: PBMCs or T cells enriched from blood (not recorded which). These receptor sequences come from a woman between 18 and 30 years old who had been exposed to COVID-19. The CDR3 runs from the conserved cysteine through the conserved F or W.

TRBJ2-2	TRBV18	CASSPTAGSVGELFF
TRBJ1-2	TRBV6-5	CASRYTGGYGYTF
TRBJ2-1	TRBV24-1	CATSDLPGGVNEQFF
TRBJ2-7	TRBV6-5	CASSYSSAAYEQYF
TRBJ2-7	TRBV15	CATSRPGTGEYEQYF
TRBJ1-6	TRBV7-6	CASRGDRNSPLHF
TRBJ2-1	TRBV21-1	CASNPSGHSSYNEQFF
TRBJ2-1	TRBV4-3	CASSQDRIAGYNEQFF
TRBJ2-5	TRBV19	CASSNFLPGGETQYF
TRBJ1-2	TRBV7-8	CASSARVDGANYGYTF
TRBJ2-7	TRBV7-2	CASSDPDRGPGEQYF
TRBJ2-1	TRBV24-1	CATSDGRGRASYNEQFF
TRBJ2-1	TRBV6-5	CASSYSRADESQFF
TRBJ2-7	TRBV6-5	CASSLRSYEQYF
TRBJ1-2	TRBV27	CASSYISGTEDGYTF
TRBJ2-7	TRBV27	CASRGERVSSYEQYF
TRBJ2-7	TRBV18	CASSRTGTNYEQYF
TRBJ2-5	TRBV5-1	CASSWGLPPETQYF
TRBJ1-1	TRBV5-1	CASSLGDSQDKAFF
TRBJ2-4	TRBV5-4	CASSWVGGGLAKNIQYF
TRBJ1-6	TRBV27	CASSPGTGISPLHF
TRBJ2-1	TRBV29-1	CSVVPDRIYYNEQFF
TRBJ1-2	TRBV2	CASSGGGSIYGYTF
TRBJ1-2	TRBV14	CASSQDLDRFYRYTF
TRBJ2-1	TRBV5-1	CASSFSDSSYNEQFF
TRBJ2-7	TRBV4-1	CASAGTSDYEQYF
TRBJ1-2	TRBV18	CASSPPQEFWANYGYTF
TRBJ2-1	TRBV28	CASSLVSRDEQFF
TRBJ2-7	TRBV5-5	CASSLAAGSSYEQYF
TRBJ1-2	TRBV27	CASSPRPQGANYGYTF
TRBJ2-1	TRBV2	CASSVMRQGYNEQFF
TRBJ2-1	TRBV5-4	CASSLDRSWQFF
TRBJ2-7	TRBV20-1	CSASRLEQYF
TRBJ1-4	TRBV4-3	CASSQGPLTGEGDLREKLFF
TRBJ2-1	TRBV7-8	CASSLRAGGPILGEQFF
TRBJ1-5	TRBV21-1	CASSKGGTGTFCNQPQHF
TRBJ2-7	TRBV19	CASKQLAGELHEQYF
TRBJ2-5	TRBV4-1	CASSQDLVAGERETQYF
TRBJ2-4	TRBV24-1	CATSDSAGQNIQYF
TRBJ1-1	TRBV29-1	CSVDRVEGTEAFF
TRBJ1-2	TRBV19	CASSIPFSPSYGYTF
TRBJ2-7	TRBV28	CASSLWGGRGSYEQYF
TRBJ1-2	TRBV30	CAWIQGGGGYTF
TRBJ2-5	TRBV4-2	CASSQPQGNQETQYF
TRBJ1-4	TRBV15	CATTSSRKLFF
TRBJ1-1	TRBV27	CASSSRGTGKSNTEAFF
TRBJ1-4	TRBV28	CASSRQGSYSNEKLFF
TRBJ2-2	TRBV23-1	CASSQSGENTGELFF
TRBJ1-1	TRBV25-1	CASSQTGKNTEAFF
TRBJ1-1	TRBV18	CASSPGQGRLGTEAFF
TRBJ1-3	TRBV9	CASSGLGGHRGLMAGNTIYF
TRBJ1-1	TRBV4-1	CASSQDTQSQGNTEAFF
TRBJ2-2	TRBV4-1	CASSQGLLNTGELFF
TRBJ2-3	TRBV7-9	CASSLVLGATDTQYF
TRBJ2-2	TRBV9	CASSPPSGELFF